The 2 T cell receptor beta chains below were found in one sample sequenced in a study of immune characterization of retroperitoneal liposarcoma. TCRdb processed the PCR reads anew with MiXCR; each CDR3 protein has one entry. The top ten clones hold roughly 19% of a sample with more than 9,000 distinct CDR3 sequences, 20% to 30% of them seen once. Material for sequencing was blood. The receptors here all came from a male donor with retroperitoneal liposarcoma.

The genes are TRBV7-9 and TRBJ2-7; TRBD2 matches at 9 bases. Germline assignment: CDR1 SEHNR and CDR2 FQNEAQ (reference sequence). The CDR3 contains 15 residues. V dropped 1 base and J dropped 7; count of bases not matched to a gene: 8. This chain's CDR3 is CASSLVWREGNEQYF. The CDR3 DNA follows: TGTGCCAGCAGCTTAGTATGGCGGGAGGGGAATGAGCAGTACTTC.

Sample share makes this clonotype medium-sized. One end of the junction is discordant with germline, which a read error may explain. The V gene is TRBV6-1, the J gene TRBJ2-1; 10 bases are a match to TRBD1. This CDR3 region has 12 residues. The germline V gene encodes CDR1 MNHNS and CDR2 SASEGT. CDR3 residues: CASSGGTGDEYF. CDR3 coding DNA: TGTGCCAGCAGTGGAGGGACAGGGGATGAGTACTTC.